The 10 T cell receptor beta chains listed next were all sequenced from one sample in a study of control samples from healthy donors and cancer patients. Method: immunoSEQ multiplex PCR; TCRdb's copy keeps in-frame clones and lacks some. This sample has some 150,000 clones, with approximately 88% found just once. The sequenced material came from blood. The receptors were sampled from a man aged 25-40 years in good health.

V and J are TRBV7-8 and TRBJ1-3; D gene unclear. CDR1 and CDR2 from the germline V gene are SGHVS and FQNEAQ. There are 16 residues in the CDR3. V was cut by 5 bases and J by 0 bases, with 14 bases left in between. The DNA for the CDR3 is TGTGCCAGCAGCCTTAGTCGTGTGGGCTCTGGAAACACCATATATTTT. It is translated as CASSLSRVGSGNTIYF.

This clone was observed a few times. The chain links TRBV27 to TRBJ2-5; 7 bases agree with TRBD2. Germline V gene sequence: CDR1 MNHEY, CDR2 SMNVEV (reference sequence). This CDR3 spans 16 amino acids. The V segment lost 1 base and the J segment 5 bases; nucleotides outside the gene matches: 10. The CDR3 nucleotides read TGTGCCAGCAGTTTATTGGGGCGGGGAGGGGTGGAGACCCAGTACTTC. The encoded protein is CASSLLGRGGVETQYF.

The CDR3: CASSPPLDTQYF. DNA for the CDR3: TGTGCCAGCAGCCCCCCCCTGGATACGCAGTATTTT. This rearrangement joins TRBV7-9 to TRBJ2-3; D is undetermined. CDR3 length: 12 amino acids. CDR1 is SEHNR, CDR2 FQNEAQ, per germline (reference sequence). The germline V and J ends were trimmed by 5 bases and 6 bases, with 9 bases remaining between them.

This clone has just a few counts. This chain uses TRBV19 with TRBJ2-1; D ambiguous. The CDR3 extends over 17 amino acids. Germline lookup yields CDR1 LNHDA and CDR2 SQIVND (reference sequence). Trimming cost V 4 bases and J 0 bases, with 16 bases left between them. CDR3 coding DNA: TGTGCCAGTAGTACAAGTGAACTCCGGACCTCCTACAATGAGCAGTTCTTC. This codes for CASSTSELRTSYNEQFF.

This chain connects TRBV27 to TRBJ1-2; D possibly corresponds to TRBD1 (5 bases). With 10 bases removed from V and 3 bases from J, the gap between germline ends came to 9 bases. Germline lookup yields CDR1 MNHEY and CDR2 SMNVEV (reference sequence). This CDR3 region has 11 residues. CDR3 sequence: CATGRDYGYTF. The CDR3 DNA reads as TGTGCCACAGGGAGGGACTATGGCTACACCTTC.

The chain couples TRBV19 to TRBJ1-6; 7 bases fit TRBD1. V was clipped by 4 bases and J by 8 bases; unmatched bases: 5. From germline, CDR1 is LNHDA and CDR2 SQIVND (reference sequence). The CDR3 sequence is 14 residues long. The CDR3 DNA is TGTGCCAGTAGTACCGGGACAGTGGATTCACCCCTCCACTTT. Translating gives CASSTGTVDSPLHF.

CDR3 protein: CASCPRLGETQYF. CDR3 DNA: TGTGCCAGCTGCCCTAGGCTGGGAGAGACCCAGTACTTC. The chain employs TRBV18 and TRBJ2-5; D gene ambiguous. This CDR3 contains 13 residues. Germline loops: CDR1 KGHSH, CDR2 LQKENI. Trimming left V 7 bases short and J 4 bases short, with 13 bases between. Full variable domain (rest looked up from reference TRBV18 and TRBJ2-5): NAGVMQNPRHLVRRRGQEARLRCSPMKGHSHVYWYRQLPEEGLKFMVYLQKENIIDESGMPKERFSAEFPKEGPSILRIQQVVRGDSAAYFCASCPRLGETQYFGPGTRLLVL.

The rearrangement uses TRBV4-1 and TRBJ2-3; TRBD2 matches at 8 bases. The CDR3 is made up of 17 amino acids. The V and J ends lost 1 base and 1 base, in that order; junction bases with no gene match: 7. The germline V gene has CDR1 MGHRA and CDR2 YSYEKL. CDR3 sequence reads: CASSQGIAGPGTDTQYF. CDR3 sequence (DNA): TGCGCCAGCAGCCAAGGAATAGCGGGGCCCGGCACAGATACGCAGTATTTT.

The CDR3 here is CASSPGGGVTYEQYF. CDR3 nucleotide sequence: TGTGCCAGCAGCCCTGGGGGCGGGGTGACCTACGAGCAGTACTTC. This sequence joins TRBV7-2 and TRBJ2-7; D possibly matches TRBD1 or TRBD2 (6 bases each). V was trimmed by 5 bases and J by 2 bases, leaving 16 bases between them. Germline assignment: CDR1 SGHTA and CDR2 FQGNSA. The CDR3 has 15 amino acids.

The chain links TRBV12-3 or TRBV12-4 to TRBJ2-5; no clear D gene. The length of the CDR3 is 12 residues. Trimming shortened V by 6 bases and J by 10 bases, and 15 bases separated the two germline ends. DNA for the CDR3: TGTGCCAGCAGCAAAACTTGGGCTGACCAGTACTTC. Amino acids: CASSKTWADQYF.